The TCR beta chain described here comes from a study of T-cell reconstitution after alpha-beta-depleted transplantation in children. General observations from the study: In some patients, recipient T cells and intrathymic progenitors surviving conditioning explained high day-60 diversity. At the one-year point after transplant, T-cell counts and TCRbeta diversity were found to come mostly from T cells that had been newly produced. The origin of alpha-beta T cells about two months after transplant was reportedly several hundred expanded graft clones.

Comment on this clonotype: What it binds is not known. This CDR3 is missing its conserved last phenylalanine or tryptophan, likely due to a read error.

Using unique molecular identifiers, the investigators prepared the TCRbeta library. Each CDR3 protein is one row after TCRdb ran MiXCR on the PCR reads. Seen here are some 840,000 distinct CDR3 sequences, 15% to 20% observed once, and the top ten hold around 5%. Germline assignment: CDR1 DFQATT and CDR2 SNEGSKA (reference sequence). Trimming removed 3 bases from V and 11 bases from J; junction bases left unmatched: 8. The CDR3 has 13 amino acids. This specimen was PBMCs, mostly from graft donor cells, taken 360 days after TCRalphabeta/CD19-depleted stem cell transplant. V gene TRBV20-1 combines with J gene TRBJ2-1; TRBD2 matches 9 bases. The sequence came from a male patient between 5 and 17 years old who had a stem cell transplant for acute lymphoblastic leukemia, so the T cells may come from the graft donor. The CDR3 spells CSASRLADGKQFL. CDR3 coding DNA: TGCAGTGCTAGTCGACTAGCGGACGGAAAGCAGTTCTTA.